The clone carrying this T cell receptor (beta chain) turned up a few times. Its antigen is undetermined. This CDR3 has 13 residues. J lost 3 bases, V lost 10 bases, and 5 bases had no gene match. Germline-derived CDR1 and CDR2 are MNHEY and SMNVEV (reference sequence). The sample comes from a study of CD8 T cells in ankylosing spondylitis. Each CDR3 protein is one row after TCRdb ran MiXCR on the 5' RACE reads. The data hold about 250,000 distinct CDR3 sequences, with 20% to 30% observed a single time. Study-wide results and caveats: Matched ankylosing spondylitis synovial fluid reportedly contained a significantly enriched population of disease-linked clones. Ankylosing spondylitis blood seemed to carry a telltale TCR beta motif made of several highly homologous variants. In synovial fluid and blood from reactive arthritis, some motif variants were previously reported.

The rearrangement links TRBV27 to TRBJ1-4; 7 nucleotides agree with TRBD1. The sequenced sample consisted of blood, either unsorted or a sorted T cell fraction (not recorded which). The TCR was taken from a male donor with ankylosing spondylitis or in good health (not recorded which). The CDR3 here is CATATGSNEKLFF. The CDR3 region has the DNA TGTGCCACCGCGACAGGGTCTAATGAAAAACTGTTTTTT.